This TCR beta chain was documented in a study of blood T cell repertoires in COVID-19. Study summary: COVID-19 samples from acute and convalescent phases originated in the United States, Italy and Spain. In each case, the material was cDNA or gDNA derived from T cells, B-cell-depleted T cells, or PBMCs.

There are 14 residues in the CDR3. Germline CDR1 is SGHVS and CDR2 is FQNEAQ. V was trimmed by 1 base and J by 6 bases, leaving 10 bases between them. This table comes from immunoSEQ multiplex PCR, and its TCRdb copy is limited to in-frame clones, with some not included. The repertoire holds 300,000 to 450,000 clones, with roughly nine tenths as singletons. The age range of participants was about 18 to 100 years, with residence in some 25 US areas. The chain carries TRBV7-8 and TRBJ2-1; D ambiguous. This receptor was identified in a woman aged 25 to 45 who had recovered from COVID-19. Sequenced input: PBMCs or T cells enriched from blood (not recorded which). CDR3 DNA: TGTGCCAGCAGCTTAGGCCTAAACCTCAATGAGCAGTTCTTC. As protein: CASSLGLNLNEQFF.